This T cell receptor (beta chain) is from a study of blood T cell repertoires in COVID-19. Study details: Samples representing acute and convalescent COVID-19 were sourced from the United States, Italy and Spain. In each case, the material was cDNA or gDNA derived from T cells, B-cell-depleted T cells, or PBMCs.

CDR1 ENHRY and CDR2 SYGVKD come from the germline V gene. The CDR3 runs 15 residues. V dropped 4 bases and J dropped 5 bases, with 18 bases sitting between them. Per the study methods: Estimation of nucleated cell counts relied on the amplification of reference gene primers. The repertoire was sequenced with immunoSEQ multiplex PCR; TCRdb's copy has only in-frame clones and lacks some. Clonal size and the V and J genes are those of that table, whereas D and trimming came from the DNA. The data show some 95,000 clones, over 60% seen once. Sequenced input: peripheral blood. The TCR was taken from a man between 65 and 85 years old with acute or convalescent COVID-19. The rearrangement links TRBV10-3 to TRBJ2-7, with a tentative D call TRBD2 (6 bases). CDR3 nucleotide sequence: TGTGCCATCAGTGCCGTTATCGGAGGGAGGAACGAGCAGTACTTC. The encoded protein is CAISAVIGGRNEQYF.